Below are 7 T cell receptor beta chains sequenced from a single sample in a study of blood T cells in healthy people across ages. A second roughly 6 to 11 cycle PCR used barcoded and J-beta primers. TCRdb analysed the 5' RACE reads with MiXCR anew, one entry per CDR3 protein. The sample yields hundreds of thousands of distinct CDR3 sequences, roughly 58% seen once. The specimen was blood. These receptors all stem from a man aged 60 to 75 in good health.

This chain uses TRBV29-1 with TRBJ1-2; D possibly corresponds to TRBD1 (6 bases). The germline V and J ends were trimmed by 3 bases and 5 bases, with 13 bases remaining between them. In germline, CDR1 is SQVTM, CDR2 ANQGSEA. This CDR3 region has 13 residues. In DNA, the CDR3 is TGCAGCGTTGATGCGGGGGCCGTATATGGCTACACCTTC. This gives the protein CSVDAGAVYGYTF.

The chain is built from TRBV10-3 and TRBJ2-7; 11 nucleotides match TRBD2. This CDR3 has 14 residues. Germline CDR1 ENHRY, CDR2 SYGVKD. Trimming removed 6 bases from V and 2 bases from J; junction bases left unmatched: 3. The CDR3 DNA sequence: TGTGCCATCAGCACACTAGCGGGGGCCTACGAGCAGTACTTC. Translation: CAISTLAGAYEQYF.

The chain uses TRBV5-1 and TRBJ2-3; TRBD1 aligns across 10 bases. The CDR3 contains 16 residues. The V and J ends lost 3 bases and 4 bases, in that order; junction bases with no gene match: 8. Germline-derived CDR1 and CDR2 are SGHRS and YFSETQ. In DNA form, the CDR3 reads TGCGCCAGCAGCTCAGGACAGGGGGTTTGGGCAGATACGCAGTATTTT. Translation: CASSSGQGVWADTQYF.

This clonotype was seen a handful of times. The chain carries TRBV20-1 and TRBJ2-4; D is ambiguous. This CDR3 has 12 amino acids. V lost 1 base and J lost 8, with 9 bases in between. Germline loops: CDR1 DFQATT, CDR2 SNEGSKA (reference sequence). In DNA form, the CDR3 reads TGCAGTGCTAGAGGTGGCGGAGACATTCAGTACTTC. Amino acid sequence: CSARGGGDIQYF.

The chain combines TRBV6-5 with TRBJ2-3; D is ambiguous. CDR3 length equals 15 residues. In germline, CDR1 is MNHEY, CDR2 SVGAGI. Trimming removed 4 bases from V and 1 base from J, with 12 bases in between. CDR3 sequence reads: CASSSRRWGTDTQYF. CDR3 DNA sequence: TGTGCCAGCAGTTCCAGGCGGTGGGGCACAGATACGCAGTATTTT.

V gene TRBV4-1 combines with J gene TRBJ2-3, with D maybe TRBD2 (5 bases). V lost 1 base to trimming and J lost 4 bases, with 15 bases between them. The CDR3 spans 16 residues. In germline, CDR1 is MGHRA, CDR2 YSYEKL. Here the CDR3 DNA reads TGCGCCAGCAGCCAAGTAAGGGCGAACGGGGCAGATACGCAGTATTTT. This translates into CASSQVRANGADTQYF.

The chain uses TRBV6-1 and TRBJ2-7; D is tentatively TRBD1 or TRBD2 (5 bases each). This CDR3 comprises 13 residues. CDR1 is MNHNS and CDR2 is SASEGT in the germline V gene. V dropped 5 bases and J dropped 6 bases, with 14 bases sitting between them. This chain's CDR3 is CASSSGRLSEQYF. Written as DNA, the CDR3 is TGTGCCAGCAGTTCGGGACGGCTCAGCGAGCAGTACTTC.